This T cell receptor (beta chain) was captured by sequencing in a study of vaccination and CD4 T cells after COVID-19. The treatment denotes: roughly 11-day PBMC culture with coronavirus spike peptide pools or control peptides (ViraFEST assay). The collection of CD4+ T cells from the unexposed donor took place before the COVID-19 pandemic (2011-2018). Sequenced with the Oncomine TCR Beta short-read assay was DNA taken from cultured CD4+ T cells. TCRdb called the PCR reads again in MiXCR, with one record for every CDR3 protein. The repertoire holds 6,500 to 8,500 distinct CDR3 sequences, with approximately 40% as singletons. Regarding this clonotype: The antigen remains unidentified.

The CDR3 is 16 amino acids. The trim removed 11 bases at V and 5 bases at J, leaving 16 bases unmatched. Germline V CDR1 and CDR2: SEHNR, FQNEAQ (reference sequence). The chain has TRBV7-9 and TRBJ1-5, with 9 bases matching TRBD1. The sample comprised CD4+ T cells from blood, cultured in vitro. The sequence came from a human donor in good health. CDR3 DNA sequence: TGTGCCGTAGAAAGTTGGACAGGGGTTTCGGATCAGCCCCAGCATTTT. This encodes CAVESWTGVSDQPQHF.